One sample yielded the 2 T cell receptor beta chains listed below, sequenced in a study of T cell responses to AZD1222 COVID-19 vaccine. Some clones are missing from TCRdb's copy, which holds only in-frame ones; the method was immunoSEQ multiplex PCR. The sample consists of 140,000 to 150,000 clones, more than 85% of them appearing once. Sequences were derived from peripheral blood, sampled on day 0 of AZD1222 vaccination. The source of these receptors is an adult in good health.

This clone was seen just once. The V call is TRBV11-3, the J call TRBJ2-6; D is perhaps TRBD2 (5 bases). The CDR3 runs 14 residues. Germline V CDR1 and CDR2: SGHNT, YENEEA. The germline V and J ends were trimmed by 4 bases and 2 bases, with 6 bases remaining between them. The CDR3 spells CASSWTAGANVLTF. In DNA, the CDR3 is TGTGCCAGCAGCTGGACTGCTGGGGCCAACGTCCTGACTTTC.

The rearrangement uses TRBV5-5 and TRBJ2-2, with D possibly matching TRBD1 (5 bases). The V end was cut by 4 bases, the J end by 5 bases, with 9 bases between. From germline, CDR1 is SGHKS and CDR2 YYEKEE (reference sequence). The CDR3 is 13 residues long. This CDR3 is CASSVTATGELFF. The CDR3, as DNA: TGTGCCAGCAGCGTGACAGCTACCGGGGAGCTGTTTTTT.